The sequence of this T cell receptor beta chain was determined in a study of blood T cell repertoires in COVID-19. Seattle patients were enrolled while actively infected and followed longitudinally. The V gene's germline CDR1 is KGHDR and CDR2 SFDVKD. V was shortened by 2 bases and J by 8 bases, with 9 bases between the two germline ends. CDR3 length equals 13 residues. Only in-frame clones appear in the TCRdb table, and some are missing; sequencing was by immunoSEQ multiplex PCR. This table has about 130,000 clones, about 94% appearing once. The V call is TRBV24-1, the J call TRBJ2-1; weak D call: TRBD2 (6 bases). The source is a man over 45 with COVID-19, enrolled during active disease. Sequencing was performed on peripheral blood. CDR3 in amino acids: CATSDSPGDEQFF. The DNA of the CDR3 is TGTGCCACCAGTGATTCTCCGGGAGATGAGCAGTTCTTC.